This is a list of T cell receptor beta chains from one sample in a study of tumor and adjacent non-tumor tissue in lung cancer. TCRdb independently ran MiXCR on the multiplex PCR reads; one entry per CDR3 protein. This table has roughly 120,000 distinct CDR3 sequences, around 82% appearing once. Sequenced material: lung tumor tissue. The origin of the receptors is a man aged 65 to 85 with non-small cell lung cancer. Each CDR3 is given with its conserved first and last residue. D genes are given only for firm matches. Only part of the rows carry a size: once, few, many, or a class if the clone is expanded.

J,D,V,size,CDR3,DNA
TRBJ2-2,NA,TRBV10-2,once,CANNDTGELFF,TGCGCCAACAATGACACCGGGGAGCTGTTTTTT
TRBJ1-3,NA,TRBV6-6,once,CVSSLTRENTIYF,TGTGTCAGCAGTTTGACAAGGGAAAACACCATATATTTT
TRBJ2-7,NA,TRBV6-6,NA,CVSSYSSHLYKQYF,TGTGTCAGCAGTTACTCGTCCCACTTGTACAAGCAGTACTTC
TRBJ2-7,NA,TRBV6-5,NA,CACSYWIGEYF,TGTGCCTGCAGTTACTGGATAGGGGAGTACTTC
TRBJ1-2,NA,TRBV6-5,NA,CVSTFGGVRQGYTF,TGTGTCAGCACCTTCGGAGGGGTACGGCAGGGCTACACCTTC
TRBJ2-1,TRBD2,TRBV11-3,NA,CASSLLGTSGGYNDQIF,TGTGCGAGCAGCCTCCTAGGGACTAGCGGGGGCTACAATGACCAGATCTTC
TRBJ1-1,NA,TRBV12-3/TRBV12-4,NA,CASTFRGTQKTFF,TGTGCCAGCACTTTTCGGGGCACACAGAAAACTTTCTTT
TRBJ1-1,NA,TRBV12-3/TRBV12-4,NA,CDSSLGRGMNTEAFF,TGTGACAGCAGTCTGGGAAGGGGCATGAACACTGAAGCTTTCTTT
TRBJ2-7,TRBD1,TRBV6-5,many,CASRHTGGQVAYEQYF,TGTGCCAGCAGACACACTGGGGGACAGGTAGCCTACGAGCAGTACTTC
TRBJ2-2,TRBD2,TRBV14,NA,CASSRTSGSNTGELFF,TGTGCCAGCAGCCGAACTAGCGGATCGAACACCGGGGAGCTGTTTTTT
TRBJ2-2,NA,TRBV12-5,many,CASGLVAGELFF,TGTGCTAGTGGTTTGGTTGCCGGGGAGCTGTTTTTT
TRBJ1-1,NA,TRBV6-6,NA,CASKRPGDTEAFF,TGTGCCAGCAAGAGACCGGGGGACACTGAAGCTTTCTTT
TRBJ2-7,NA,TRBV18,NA,CASSPVRDNEQYF,TGTGCCAGCTCACCTGTCAGAGACAATGAGCAGTACTTC
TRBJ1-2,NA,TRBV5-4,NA,CVSSGENGGEGYTF,TGTGTCAGCAGCGGAGAAAACGGGGGTGAAGGCTACACCTTC
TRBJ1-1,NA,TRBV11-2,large,CASNLGTSDKPFF,TGTGCCAGCAACTTAGGGACATCCGATAAACCTTTCTTT